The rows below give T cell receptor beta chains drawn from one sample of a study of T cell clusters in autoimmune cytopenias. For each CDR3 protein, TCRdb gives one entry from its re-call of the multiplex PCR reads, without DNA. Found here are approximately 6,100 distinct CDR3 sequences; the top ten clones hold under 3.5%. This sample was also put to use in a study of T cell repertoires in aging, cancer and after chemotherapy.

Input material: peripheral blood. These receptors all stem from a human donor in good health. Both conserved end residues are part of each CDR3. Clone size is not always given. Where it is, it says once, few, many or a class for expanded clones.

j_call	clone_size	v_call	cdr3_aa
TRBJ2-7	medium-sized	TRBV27	CASSPGWAGTEQYF
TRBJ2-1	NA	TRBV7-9	CASSPTSGIYNEQFF
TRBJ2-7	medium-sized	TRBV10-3	CAISAGTGTYEQYF
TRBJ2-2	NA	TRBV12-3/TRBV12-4	CASTPLGSSGGPGELFF
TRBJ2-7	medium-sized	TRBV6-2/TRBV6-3	CASSGTGTGIHEQYF
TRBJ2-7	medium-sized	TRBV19	CASSIGQSYEQYF
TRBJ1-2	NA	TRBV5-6	CASSFNRGDGYTF
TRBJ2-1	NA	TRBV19	CASSISTGGNEQFF
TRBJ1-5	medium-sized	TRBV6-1	CASSEAVVQPQHF
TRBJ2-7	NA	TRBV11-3	CASSPYGGMNEQYF
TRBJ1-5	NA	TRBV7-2	CASSLGVVKQPQHF
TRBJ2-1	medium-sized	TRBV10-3	CAISESGGTHEQFF
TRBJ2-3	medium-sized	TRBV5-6	CASSFGGRARGTDTQYF
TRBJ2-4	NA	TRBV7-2	CASSFGAKNIQYF
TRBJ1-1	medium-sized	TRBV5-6	CASSRTATEAFF
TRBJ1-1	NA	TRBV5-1	CASSVRLMNTEAFF
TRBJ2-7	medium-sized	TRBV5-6	CASSPGTSTYEQYF
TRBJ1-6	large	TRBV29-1	CSPEMDRSNSPLHF
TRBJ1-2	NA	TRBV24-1	CATSSGDYGYTF
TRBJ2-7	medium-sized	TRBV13	CASSPKQGLYEQYF
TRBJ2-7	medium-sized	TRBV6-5	CASTVDGVYYEQYF
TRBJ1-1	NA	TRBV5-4	CASSSQVLAGSDTEAFF
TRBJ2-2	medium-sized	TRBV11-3	CASSLDSGVTGELFF
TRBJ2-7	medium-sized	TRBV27	CASSLGRQGSGYEQYF
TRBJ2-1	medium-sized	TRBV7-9	CASSRDRVDAEQFF
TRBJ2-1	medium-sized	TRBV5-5	CASSLLERASREQFF
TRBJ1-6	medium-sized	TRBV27	CASSLGNSPLHF
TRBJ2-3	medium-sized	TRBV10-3	CATAPISTDTQYF
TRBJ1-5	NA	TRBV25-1	CASRGQSNQPQHF
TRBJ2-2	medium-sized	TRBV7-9	CASSLGGTDTGELFF
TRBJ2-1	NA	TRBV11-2	CASSLGHTGEVGNEQFF
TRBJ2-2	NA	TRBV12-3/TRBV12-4	CASSFRTGELFF
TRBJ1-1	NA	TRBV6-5	CASSYLGPRTEAFF